In this sample, the clone carrying this T cell receptor beta chain turned up once. The source of the sample is a study of cytomegalovirus exposure and HLA in healthy donors. At the level of the study: Ancestry clustering placed around 81% of about 400 genotyped donors in the Caucasian-associated cluster.

V lost 0 bases and J lost 6, with 10 bases in between. CDR1 is SGHDT, CDR2 YYEEEE, per germline. CDR3 length: 14 residues. The PCR had 60 Vbeta and 13 Jbeta primers. Sequencing was performed with immunoSEQ multiplex PCR; in TCRdb, only in-frame clones are kept and a portion is missing. Of 150,000 to 200,000 clones listed, around nine tenths are singletons. The sequencing sample was made of PBMCs. The chain is built from TRBV5-6 and TRBJ2-1; D gene unclear. This receptor was taken from a woman aged 18-29 years in good health and CMV-seronegative. The CDR3 loop reads CASSLELVGNEQFF. The CDR3 region has the DNA TGTGCCAGCAGCTTGGAGCTAGTCGGCAATGAGCAGTTCTTC.